This TCR beta chain stems from a study of CD8 T cells in ankylosing spondylitis (TCRdb year 2017). With regard to the full study: To find TCR variants linked to disease, the study profiled T cell receptor beta repertoires in ankylosing spondylitis patients and healthy donors. In total, the full study cohort was made up of approximately 99 healthy donors and approximately 27 ankylosing spondylitis patients. Peripheral blood was sampled, and synovial fluid was also collected from ankylosing spondylitis patients.

This clonotype was detected ten times or more. Its antigen is unknown. Per-base qualities were not stored, and no clone one base away is much larger. Sequencing was performed on an Illumina HiSeq 2500. TCR beta libraries were prepared by quantitative 5'-RACE with molecular barcodes. Per the source publication's procedure: Disease-linked TCR variants were identified with a new computational method built on a probabilistic model of VDJ rearrangement. Using fastp at Q25 and MiXCR, TCRdb reprocessed the public reads and kept productive beta chains. Rows are combined by CDR3 protein, so each entry shows the most common genes and DNA. These V and J calls derive from TCRdb rather than the authors' analysis. The sample table records about 150,000 distinct CDR3 sequences; about 42% of these occur just once. The ten largest clones represent about 15% of the sample. Synovial fluid samples and blood samples obtained from the same ankylosing spondylitis patients were matched.

Beyond this particular receptor, the publication reports: Some motif variants were previously reported in synovial fluid and blood of reactive arthritis patients, suggesting common disease-initiation mechanisms. A TCR beta motif of eight highly homologous amino acid variants appeared characteristic of blood from ankylosing spondylitis patients. Significant enrichment of the disease-linked clones was reported in matched synovial fluid samples from ankylosing spondylitis patients. The disease-linked clones showed a CD8+ phenotype and occurred at relatively low frequencies in peripheral blood.

This clonotype was sampled from a male donor with ankylosing spondylitis. The specimen was synovial fluid, either unsorted or a sorted T cell fraction (not recorded which).

The CDR3 here reads CASSQALDGSYEQYF. The DNA sequence is as follows: TGCGCCAGCAGCCAAGCACTGGACGGTTCCTACGAGCAGTACTTC. The chain links TRBV4-3 with TRBJ2-7, with the D gene call left open. The V end loses 1 base and the J end loses 1 base, and a stretch of 11 bases separates them. For CDR1 and CDR2, the germline V gene lists LGHNA and YSLEER. There are 15 amino acids in the CDR3, from cysteine to phenylalanine inclusive. The sequence is cut down to CDR3 DNA, 45 bases in frame from base 1.